The rows below give T cell receptor beta chains drawn from one sample of a study of response to subunit inactivated influenza vaccine. Each CDR3 protein is one row after TCRdb ran MiXCR on the RT-PCR reads. The sample contains around 580,000 distinct CDR3 sequences, about 14% of which appear only once. Material: PBMCs from blood, obtained 11 to 12 days after vaccination. These receptors came from a man between 50 and 59 years old who received an inactivated influenza vaccine. Each CDR3 is given with its conserved first and last residue. D genes are given only for firm matches. Clone size is shown for a subset of rows, as once, few, many or a class of expanded clone.

V: TRBV28; size: many; D: TRBD2; length: 16; J: TRBJ2-3; CDR3: CASIPGGHDLTDTQYF; DNA: TGTGCCAGCATTCCGGGGGGGCACGATTTAACAGATACGCAGTATTTT
V: TRBV4-3; size: -; D: -; length: 14; J: TRBJ1-6; CDR3: CASSHLNRDSPLHF; DNA: TGCGCCAGCAGCCACTTAAACAGGGATTCACCCCTCCACTTT
V: TRBV20-1; size: medium-sized; D: TRBD2; length: 14; J: TRBJ2-3; CDR3: CSAGNAGGTDTQYF; DNA: TGCAGTGCTGGGAACGCGGGGGGCACAGATACGCAGTATTTT
V: TRBV6-1; size: few; D: -; length: 13; J: TRBJ1-2; CDR3: CASSRAGDYGYTF; DNA: TGTGCCAGCAGCCGGGCGGGGGATTATGGCTACACCTTC
V: TRBV5-1; size: many; D: TRBD2; length: 16; J: TRBJ2-2; CDR3: CASSPATSGGTGELFF; DNA: TGCGCCAGCAGCCCGGCGACTAGCGGGGGCACCGGGGAGCTGTTTTTT
V: TRBV4-3; size: few; D: -; length: 15; J: TRBJ2-7; CDR3: CASSQGHTGTYEQYF; DNA: TGCGCCAGCAGCCAAGGGCACACGGGGACCTACGAGCAGTACTTC
V: TRBV4-3; size: -; D: TRBD1; length: 19; J: TRBJ2-5; CDR3: CASSQETLRMTGAGGTQYF; DNA: TGCGCCAGCAGCCAAGAAACACTTAGAATGACAGGGGCCGGTGGGACCCAGTACTTC
V: TRBV29-1; size: -; D: -; length: 13; J: TRBJ2-1; CDR3: CSVLRLDHNEQFF; DNA: TGCAGCGTTTTGAGGCTAGACCACAATGAGCAGTTCTTC
V: TRBV7-8; size: -; D: TRBD1; length: 14; J: TRBJ1-6; CDR3: CASSPDRATSPLHF; DNA: TGTGCCAGCAGCCCGGACAGGGCGACTTCACCCCTCCACTTT
V: TRBV6-2/TRBV6-3; size: few; D: TRBD2; length: 15; J: TRBJ2-1; CDR3: CASSYSISAGGEQFF; DNA: TGTGCCAGCAGTTACTCGATTTCAGCGGGAGGCGAGCAGTTCTTC
V: TRBV24-1; size: few; D: -; length: 12; J: TRBJ1-2; CDR3: CATSTGNYGYTF; DNA: TGTGCCACCAGTACAGGGAACTATGGCTACACCTTC
V: TRBV6-1; size: -; D: TRBD1; length: 16; J: TRBJ2-5; CDR3: CASSQDGTGGQETQYF; DNA: TGTGCCAGCAGTCAAGACGGGACAGGGGGACAAGAGACCCAGTACTTC
V: TRBV6-2/TRBV6-3; size: -; D: TRBD2; length: 17; J: TRBJ2-5; CDR3: CASSGTSGRRGLETQYF; DNA: TGTGCCAGCAGTGGGACTAGCGGGAGACGTGGGCTAGAGACCCAGTACTTC
V: TRBV7-2; size: few; D: TRBD1; length: 16; J: TRBJ2-4; CDR3: CASSLEAGGQKNIQYF; DNA: TGTGCCAGCAGCTTAGAGGCAGGGGGCCAGAAAAACATTCAGTACTTC
V: TRBV20-1; size: few; D: TRBD2; length: 13; J: TRBJ2-5; CDR3: CSAQTSGQETQYF; DNA: TGCAGTGCGCAGACTAGCGGACAAGAGACCCAGTACTTC
V: TRBV20-1; size: few; D: -; length: 14; J: TRBJ1-1; CDR3: CSARTWDGNTEAFF; DNA: TGCAGTGCTAGAACTTGGGACGGGAACACTGAAGCTTTCTTT
V: TRBV11-1; size: few; D: TRBD2; length: 21; J: TRBJ2-1; CDR3: CASSLGWDYLGRGGSPNEQFF; DNA: TGTGCCAGCAGCTTAGGGTGGGACTACCTCGGGAGGGGTGGATCCCCCAATGAGCAGTTCTTC
V: TRBV5-1; size: many; D: -; length: 16; J: TRBJ2-7; CDR3: CASSPDLGRGDYEQYF; DNA: TGCGCCAGCAGCCCGGATCTCGGCAGGGGAGACTACGAGCAGTACTTC
V: TRBV20-1; size: few; D: -; length: 15; J: TRBJ1-4; CDR3: CSARDRTGTNEKLFF; DNA: TGCAGTGCTAGAGATCGTACAGGGACTAATGAAAAACTGTTTTTT
V: TRBV29-1; size: -; D: TRBD2; length: 16; J: TRBJ2-2; CDR3: CSVETLAGGIAGELFF; DNA: TGCAGCGTTGAAACCCTAGCGGGAGGAATCGCCGGGGAGCTGTTTTTT
V: TRBV28; size: -; D: TRBD1; length: 14; J: TRBJ2-7; CDR3: CASSPTGVPDEQYF; DNA: TGTGCCAGCAGTCCGACAGGGGTTCCAGACGAGCAGTACTTC
V: TRBV7-9; size: -; D: -; length: 11; J: TRBJ1-1; CDR3: CASSLEVEAFF; DNA: TGTGCCAGCAGCTTAGAGGTTGAAGCTTTCTTT
V: TRBV6-2/TRBV6-3; size: -; D: -; length: 15; J: TRBJ2-7; CDR3: CASSAPGPRTYEQYF; DNA: TGTGCCAGCAGTGCCCCGGGACCAAGAACCTACGAGCAGTACTTC
V: TRBV5-1; size: -; D: TRBD2; length: 15; J: TRBJ2-1; CDR3: CASAASSGGAYEQFF; DNA: TGCGCCAGCGCCGCAAGTAGCGGGGGGGCATATGAGCAGTTCTTC
V: TRBV13; size: -; D: -; length: 15; J: TRBJ2-5; CDR3: CASSSPVLAPETQYF; DNA: TGTGCCAGCAGCTCCCCCGTCCTAGCCCCAGAGACCCAGTACTTC
V: TRBV6-2/TRBV6-3; size: -; D: -; length: 13; J: TRBJ2-3; CDR3: CASSYLGADTQYF; DNA: TGTGCCAGCAGTTACTTGGGTGCAGATACGCAGTATTTT
V: TRBV20-1; size: -; D: -; length: 14; J: TRBJ2-1; CDR3: CSAVIGQIYNEQFF; DNA: TGCAGTGCTGTCATTGGACAGATATACAATGAGCAGTTCTTC
V: TRBV10-3; size: many; D: -; length: 14; J: TRBJ2-2; CDR3: CAIRRESDTGELFF; DNA: TGTGCCATCAGACGGGAGTCAGACACCGGGGAGCTGTTTTTT
V: TRBV6-1; size: -; D: TRBD1; length: 15; J: TRBJ2-1; CDR3: CASRRDRGRENEQFF; DNA: TGTGCCAGCAGACGGGACAGGGGCCGCGAGAATGAGCAGTTCTTC
V: TRBV20-1; size: -; D: TRBD1; length: 17; J: TRBJ1-2; CDR3: CSALTRDRGRGGYGYTF; DNA: TGCAGTGCTCTTACCCGGGACAGGGGGCGAGGAGGCTATGGCTACACCTTC
V: TRBV20-1; size: -; D: -; length: 13; J: TRBJ2-3; CDR3: CSGRTLWADTQYF; DNA: TGCAGTGGAAGAACCCTTTGGGCAGATACGCAGTATTTT
V: TRBV7-3; size: few; D: TRBD2; length: 17; J: TRBJ2-2; CDR3: CASSLTGGGRASGELFF; DNA: TGTGCCAGCAGCTTAACTGGAGGTGGGAGGGCCTCCGGGGAGCTGTTTTTT
V: TRBV29-1; size: -; D: -; length: 13; J: TRBJ1-5; CDR3: CSVGWQGGQPQHF; DNA: TGCAGCGTTGGGTGGCAGGGCGGTCAGCCCCAGCATTTT
V: TRBV21-1; size: -; D: -; length: 15; J: TRBJ1-1; CDR3: CASSKGEGANTEAFF; DNA: TGTGCCAGCAGCAAGGGGGAGGGGGCGAACACTGAAGCTTTCTTT
V: TRBV24-1; size: few; D: TRBD1; length: 17; J: TRBJ1-5; CDR3: CATRSRRGQDQNQPQHF; DNA: TGTGCCACCAGGAGCAGAAGAGGACAGGACCAGAATCAGCCCCAGCATTTT
V: TRBV7-7; size: -; D: -; length: 17; J: TRBJ2-2; CDR3: CASSPVGGRSNTGELFF; DNA: TGTGCTAGCAGCCCCGTGGGGGGGCGATCCAACACCGGGGAGCTGTTTTTT
V: TRBV6-1; size: few; D: -; length: 13; J: TRBJ2-5; CDR3: CASHSPGQETQYF; DNA: TGTGCCAGCCACTCTCCAGGGCAAGAGACCCAGTACTTC
V: TRBV11-2; size: -; D: TRBD1; length: 17; J: TRBJ2-2; CDR3: CASSPIKTGTGTGELFF; DNA: TGTGCCAGCAGCCCTATTAAGACAGGGACGGGCACCGGGGAGCTGTTTTTT
V: TRBV10-3; size: many; D: -; length: 14; J: TRBJ2-7; CDR3: CATRPPSSSYEQYF; DNA: TGTGCCACAAGACCCCCTTCTAGCTCCTACGAGCAGTACTTC
V: TRBV12-3/TRBV12-4; size: few; D: -; length: 15; J: TRBJ2-2; CDR3: CASRMPQGNTGELFF; DNA: TGTGCCAGCAGGATGCCTCAGGGGAACACCGGGGAGCTGTTTTTT
V: TRBV7-2; size: few; D: -; length: 16; J: TRBJ1-2; CDR3: CASTTPFGSGGKGYTF; DNA: TGTGCCAGCACTACTCCCTTTGGATCGGGGGGGAAGGGCTACACCTTC
V: TRBV28; size: -; D: -; length: 12; J: TRBJ2-5; CDR3: CASSSGGQTQYF; DNA: TGTGCCAGCAGTTCAGGGGGGCAGACCCAGTACTTC
V: TRBV27; size: -; D: TRBD1; length: 14; J: TRBJ2-7; CDR3: CASSPGQGFGEQYF; DNA: TGTGCCAGCAGTCCGGGACAGGGTTTCGGTGAGCAGTACTTC
V: TRBV4-2; size: -; D: -; length: 14; J: TRBJ2-1; CDR3: CASRGGVGYNEQFF; DNA: TGTGCCAGCAGAGGGGGTGTAGGGTACAATGAGCAGTTCTTC
V: TRBV20-1; size: few; D: TRBD2; length: 16; J: TRBJ2-5; CDR3: CSARIFSGGDQETQYF; DNA: TGCAGTGCTAGAATCTTTAGCGGGGGCGACCAAGAGACCCAGTACTTC
V: TRBV5-1; size: -; D: TRBD2; length: 17; J: TRBJ2-5; CDR3: CASSLAPGLAGAETQYF; DNA: TGCGCCAGCAGCTTGGCACCGGGACTAGCGGGAGCAGAGACCCAGTACTTC
V: TRBV12-3/TRBV12-4; size: few; D: -; length: 15; J: TRBJ2-1; CDR3: CASSFLVGSYNEQFF; DNA: TGTGCCAGCAGTTTCCTAGTGGGGTCCTACAATGAGCAGTTCTTC
V: TRBV5-1; size: -; D: -; length: 14; J: TRBJ2-7; CDR3: CASSLEGVTYEQYF; DNA: TGCGCCAGCAGCTTGGAGGGAGTTACTTACGAGCAGTACTTC